Listed here are 31 T cell receptor beta chains from one sample, sequenced in a study of T cell responses to AZD1222 COVID-19 vaccine. Produced via immunoSEQ multiplex PCR; TCRdb's table is partial and in-frame only. This sample has about 150,000 clones, with nearly 95% found just once. The starting material was peripheral blood, obtained on day 0 of AZD1222 vaccination. Every receptor here comes from an adult in good health.

As regards this clone: Different DNA sequences within this sample yield the same CDR3. The chain links TRBV19 to TRBJ2-1; possibly TRBD2 for D (6 bases). The germline V gene has CDR1 LNHDA and CDR2 SQIVND (reference sequence). Between the trimmed V and J ends, which lost 1 base and 5 bases, there was a span of 6 bases. The CDR3 length is 13 residues. CDR3 DNA: TGTGCCAGTAGTATAGGGACTAACAATGAGCAGTTCTTC. Its protein is CASSIGTNNEQFF.

The V and J genes are TRBV27 and TRBJ2-1, with D unclear. V lost 7 bases and J lost 0, with 10 bases in between. Per germline, CDR1 MNHEY and CDR2 SMNVEV (reference sequence). The CDR3 length is 14 residues. CDR3 nucleotide sequence: TGTGCCAGCAAGGAAGCGAGCTCCTACAATGAGCAGTTCTTC. Translation: CASKEASSYNEQFF.

The chain links TRBV28 to TRBJ2-5, with 14 nucleotides matching TRBD2. This CDR3 has 17 residues. Per the germline V gene, CDR1 is MDHEN and CDR2 is SYDVKM. J was trimmed by 5 bases and V by 3 bases; bases with no gene match: 8. CDR3 residues: CASSFRLAGGHGETQYF. CDR3 sequence (DNA): TGTGCCAGCAGTTTTCGACTAGCGGGAGGGCATGGGGAGACCCAGTACTTC.

The J gene is TRBJ2-2, the V gene TRBV7-3, with 13 bases aligning to TRBD2. CDR3 length: 17 residues. The junction had 7 bases not matched to a gene; V was cut back by 5 bases and J by 4 bases. Germline lookup yields CDR1 SGHTA and CDR2 FQGTGA. CDR3 sequence reads: CASSPLAGGPGTGELFF. CDR3 nucleotide sequence: TGTGCCAGCAGCCCACTAGCGGGAGGGCCGGGCACCGGGGAGCTGTTTTTT. The full variable domain, in which reference TRBV7-3 and TRBJ2-2 provide the parts outside the CDR3, is GAGVSQTPSNKVTEKGKYVELRCDPISGHTALYWYRQSLGQGPEFLIYFQGTGAADDSGLPNDRFFAVRPEGSVSTLKIQRTERGDSAVYLCASSPLAGGPGTGELFFGEGSRLTVL.

This clone has a single count. The chain has TRBV5-1 and TRBJ2-1; 8 bases agree with TRBD1. Germline CDR1 reads SGHRS; CDR2 reads YFSETQ. The CDR3 extends over 15 amino acids. V dropped 3 bases and J dropped 4; count of bases not matched to a gene: 6. The CDR3 loop reads CASSSDRGLYNEQFF. DNA for the CDR3: TGCGCCAGCAGCTCTGACAGGGGATTGTACAATGAGCAGTTCTTC.

The chain is built from TRBV12-3 or TRBV12-4 and TRBJ1-1; D might be TRBD1 (5 bases). The CDR3 has 13 residues. The V and J ends lost 4 bases and 1 base respectively, with 7 bases between them. The CDR3 here is CASSWTPNTEAFF. The CDR3 nucleotides read TGTGCCAGCAGTTGGACACCGAACACTGAAGCTTTCTTT.

This clone was detected once. The CDR3 DNA follows: TGTGCCAGCAGTGTTGATAACAGGGGAACTGAAGCTTTCTTT. It specifies CASSVDNRGTEAFF. The V call is TRBV2, the J call TRBJ1-1; 7 nucleotides match TRBD1. The CDR3 sequence is 14 residues long. After removal of 4 bases from V and 5 bases from J, the junction contained 7 bases not matched to a gene. Germline CDR1 is SNHLY and CDR2 is FYNNEI. Full variable domain (outside the CDR3, taken from reference TRBV2 and TRBJ1-1): EPEVTQTPSHQVTQMGQEVILRCVPISNHLYFYWYRQILGQKVEFLVSFYNNEISEKSEIFDDQFSVERPDGSNFTLKIRSTKLEDSAMYFCASSVDNRGTEAFFGQGTRLTVV.

This chain's CDR3 is CASSNRRPTDTQYF. DNA of the CDR3: TGTGCCAGCAGTAACAGGCGCCCCACAGATACGCAGTATTTT. This sequence joins TRBV6-5 and TRBJ2-3; D perhaps matches TRBD1 (5 bases). The CDR3 has 14 amino acids. Trimming stripped 5 bases from V and 2 bases from J, with 11 bases between. CDR1 is MNHEY and CDR2 is SVGAGI in the germline V gene.

This chain uses TRBV5-1 with TRBJ1-2, with D unclear. The CDR3 is 12 residues long. Germline assignment: CDR1 SGHRS and CDR2 YFSETQ. Trimming shortened V by 5 bases and J by 6 bases, and 11 bases separated the two germline ends. The DNA of the CDR3 is TGCGCCAGCAGATCGGGTGGAGATGGCTACACCTTC. It specifies CASRSGGDGYTF.

This clone was detected once. The CDR3 nucleotides read TGCAGCGTTGATCTCGGGACTAGCGGCAATGAGCAGTTCTTC. This gives the protein CSVDLGTSGNEQFF. V gene TRBV29-1 combines with J gene TRBJ2-1, with 11 bases identical to TRBD2. The CDR3 has 14 residues. V gave up 3 bases and J gave up 6 bases; unmatched junction bases: 4. Germline V gene sequence: CDR1 SQVTM, CDR2 ANQGSEA.

This rearrangement joins TRBV5-1 to TRBJ2-3; D is perhaps TRBD1 (6 bases). From germline, CDR1 is SGHRS and CDR2 YFSETQ. The CDR3 extends over 17 amino acids. The germline V and J ends were trimmed by 4 bases and 1 base, with 19 bases remaining between them. CDR3 region: CASSVVIRPGGTDTQYF. For the CDR3, the DNA is TGCGCCAGCAGCGTCGTGATACGCCCAGGGGGCACAGATACGCAGTATTTT.

The V gene is TRBV18, the J gene TRBJ2-2; the D is unclear. Germline V gene data show CDR1 as KGHSH and CDR2 as LQKENI. The CDR3 covers 16 residues. V shed 1 base and J shed 4 bases, with 13 bases lying between them. This CDR3 is CASSPQAHVGTGELFF. The CDR3 nucleotides read TGTGCCAGCTCACCACAGGCGCACGTGGGCACCGGGGAGCTGTTTTTT.

This chain joins TRBV11-2 and TRBJ2-1; no clear D gene. The CDR3 loop spans 15 amino acids. Germline V lookup: CDR1 SGHAT, CDR2 FQNNGV. Trimming pared 1 base from V and 9 bases from J, leaving 16 bases between. This CDR3 reads CASSLGARVGPEQFF. The CDR3 nucleotides read TGTGCCAGCAGCTTAGGGGCTAGGGTTGGGCCTGAGCAGTTCTTC.

V is TRBV7-9 and J is TRBJ1-5, with 9 bases aligning to TRBD1. CDR3 length: 17 amino acids. CDR1 SEHNR and CDR2 FQNEAQ come from the germline V gene (reference sequence). The junction had 8 bases not matched to a gene; V was cut back by 1 base and J by 4 bases. The CDR3: CASSLGETGGKNQPQHF. The CDR3 nucleotides are TGTGCCAGCAGCTTAGGGGAGACAGGGGGGAAAAATCAGCCCCAGCATTTT.

About this clone itself: Germline is not matched at one junction end, which may reflect a read error. The rearrangement links TRBV19 to TRBJ2-5, with a possible D match to TRBD2 (5 bases). This CDR3 spans 14 amino acids. From germline, CDR1 is LNHDA and CDR2 SQIVND (reference sequence). The CDR3 sequence: CASAPRTGLGGWHF. In nucleotides, the CDR3 is TGTGCCAGTGCCCCAAGGACGGGATTAGGAGGTTGGCACTTC.

Only one count was recorded for this clone. The genes are TRBV5-6 and TRBJ2-6; possible D gene TRBD2, 5 bases. From germline, CDR1 is SGHDT and CDR2 YYEEEE. Trimming shortened V by 2 bases and J by 2 bases, and 8 bases separated the two germline ends. CDR3 length: 15 residues. The CDR3 loop reads CASSLRRAGANVLTF. CDR3 nucleotide sequence: TGTGCCAGCAGCTTAAGGCGGGCTGGGGCCAACGTCCTGACTTTC.

In its sample, this clone was seen a few times. The chain joins TRBV9 to TRBJ2-7, with D possibly matching TRBD1 (6 bases). The CDR3 is 14 amino acids. Trimming pared 0 bases from V and 3 bases from J, leaving 10 bases between. Germline V CDR1 and CDR2: SGDLS, YYNGEE. The CDR3 spells CASSVAGAGYEQYF. Written as DNA, the CDR3 is TGTGCCAGCAGCGTAGCAGGGGCTGGCTACGAGCAGTACTTC.

The V gene is TRBV2, the J gene TRBJ1-5; D is unclear. Germline CDR1 and CDR2: SNHLY and FYNNEI. V was shortened by 4 bases and J by 0 bases, with 7 bases between the two germline ends. This CDR3 has 14 amino acids. CDR3 loop: CASSAPYSNQPQHF. As DNA, the CDR3 is TGTGCCAGCAGTGCACCTTATAGCAATCAGCCCCAGCATTTT. Complete variable domain (other parts from reference TRBV2 and TRBJ1-5): EPEVTQTPSHQVTQMGQEVILRCVPISNHLYFYWYRQILGQKVEFLVSFYNNEISEKSEIFDDQFSVERPDGSNFTLKIRSTKLEDSAMYFCASSAPYSNQPQHFGDGTRLSIL.

The V gene is TRBV30, the J gene TRBJ1-2; 12 positions agree with TRBD1. J gave up 8 bases and V 1 base, and 8 bases lay outside the gene matches. Germline lookup yields CDR1 GTSNPN and CDR2 SVGIG (reference sequence). The CDR3 contains 15 residues. The CDR3 is CAWSEGDRGLGGYTF. The CDR3 nucleotides read TGTGCCTGGAGTGAAGGGGACAGGGGGCTAGGAGGCTACACCTTC.

V gene TRBV25-1 combines with J gene TRBJ1-1; D uncertain. The CDR3 consists of 15 residues. CDR1 and CDR2 from the germline V gene are MGHDK and SYGVNS. Trimming stripped 1 base from V and 0 bases from J, with 9 bases between. The CDR3 coding sequence is TGTGCCAGCAGTGAATTACGGGGTATGAACACTGAAGCTTTCTTT. Its translation: CASSELRGMNTEAFF.

J is TRBJ2-7 and V is TRBV18; D could derive from TRBD1 or TRBD2 (5 bases each). The CDR3 totals 16 residues. V dropped 3 bases and J dropped 2 bases, with 17 bases sitting between them. Germline-derived CDR1 and CDR2 are KGHSH and LQKENI. The CDR3 sequence: CASSPLRGRATYEQYF. The CDR3 DNA follows: TGTGCCAGCTCACCCTTGAGGGGCAGGGCAACCTACGAGCAGTACTTC.

The chain couples TRBV24-1 to TRBJ2-7; TRBD1 aligns across 7 bases. V gave up 10 bases and J gave up 5 bases; unmatched junction bases: 13. Germline V gene data show CDR1 as KGHDR and CDR2 as SFDVKD. CDR3 length: 14 amino acids. CDR3 DNA: TGTGCCACTTCTCCCACAGGGGCCGGGCACGAGCAGTACTTC. Amino acids: CATSPTGAGHEQYF.

A single count supports this clone. The chain couples TRBV5-4 to TRBJ1-1; the D is unclear. CDR1 SGHNT and CDR2 YYREEE come from the germline V gene (reference sequence). Trimming took off 0 bases at V and 2 bases at J, with 5 bases between the two ends. The CDR3 has 13 amino acids. This chain's CDR3 is CASSLGPNTEAFF. CDR3 coding DNA: TGTGCCAGCAGCTTGGGACCAAACACTGAAGCTTTCTTT.

The chain carries TRBV19 and TRBJ2-7; TRBD2 might be the D (6 bases). Germline V gene lookup returns CDR1 LNHDA and CDR2 SQIVND (reference sequence). The CDR3 has 14 amino acids. Trimming cost V 10 bases and J 0 bases, with 16 bases left between them. In DNA, the CDR3 is TGTGCCACCACTTCGGGGGTTAACTCCTACGAGCAGTACTTC. It yields the protein CATTSGVNSYEQYF.

The chain recombines TRBV5-1 with TRBJ2-1, with TRBD2 matching over 13 bases. There are 18 residues in the CDR3. Germline-derived CDR1 and CDR2 are SGHRS and YFSETQ. After removal of 0 bases from V and 0 bases from J, the junction contained 3 bases not matched to a gene. CDR3 sequence (DNA): TGCGCCAGCAGCTTGGTTAGGACTAGCGGGAGCTCCTACAATGAGCAGTTCTTC. The encoded protein is CASSLVRTSGSSYNEQFF.

The sample holds one count of this clone. The J gene is TRBJ1-1, the V gene TRBV29-1, with D unresolved. Germline V lookup: CDR1 SQVTM, CDR2 ANQGSEA. CDR3 length equals 13 residues. Trimming removed 4 bases from V and 5 bases from J, with 14 bases in between. CDR3: CSVAGVPGTEAFF. CDR3 nucleotide sequence: TGCAGCGTTGCGGGTGTACCAGGAACTGAAGCTTTCTTT.

The rearrangement joins TRBV5-8 to TRBJ1-2, with 7 nucleotides matching TRBD1. This CDR3 contains 14 residues. Germline CDR1 SGHTS, CDR2 YDEGEE. The V segment lost 1 base and the J segment 5 bases; nucleotides outside the gene matches: 5. CDR3: CASSLIGGNYGYTF. CDR3 DNA sequence: TGTGCCAGCAGCTTGATAGGGGGCAATTATGGCTACACCTTC.

The chain couples TRBV9 to TRBJ1-6; no definite D call. The CDR3 is made up of 13 amino acids. Trimming took 1 base from V and 11 from J, leaving 10 bases between them. Germline values: CDR1 SGDLS, CDR2 YYNGEE. This chain's CDR3 is CASSVTPNPPLHF. In DNA, the CDR3 is TGTGCCAGCAGCGTAACCCCGAATCCACCCCTCCACTTT.

The rearrangement joins TRBV13 to TRBJ1-1, with D uncertain. Trimming removed 0 bases at V and 1 base at J, with 3 bases between. The CDR3 extends over 13 amino acids. Per germline, CDR1 PRHDT and CDR2 FYEKMQ (reference sequence). In nucleotides, the CDR3 is TGTGCCAGCAGCTTAGGACAGAACACTGAAGCTTTCTTT. It translates to CASSLGQNTEAFF. The whole variable domain, filled in from reference TRBV13 and TRBJ1-1, reads AAGVIQSPRHLIKEKRETATLKCYPIPRHDTVYWYQQGPGQDPQFLISFYEKMQSDKGSIPDRFSAQQFSDYHSELNMSSLELGDSALYFCASSLGQNTEAFFGQGTRLTVV.

This rearrangement joins TRBV7-9 to TRBJ2-3; 10 positions match TRBD2. Germline V gene sequence: CDR1 SEHNR, CDR2 FQNEAQ (reference sequence). The CDR3 totals 15 residues. V shed 4 bases and J 1 base; nucleotides not matched to a gene: 2. The CDR3 is CASSSSGRRTDTQYF. CDR3 nucleotides: TGTGCCAGCAGCTCTAGCGGGAGACGCACAGATACGCAGTATTTT.

The rearrangement uses TRBV10-1 and TRBJ2-7; possible D gene TRBD2, 5 bases. Germline values: CDR1 WNHNN, CDR2 SYGVQD (reference sequence). The ends were cut back, 2 bases at V and 4 bases at J, with 9 bases in the middle. The CDR3 length is 13 residues. The CDR3 region is CASSEGRGYEQYF. The CDR3 bases are TGCGCCAGCAGTGAGGGCCGAGGGTACGAGCAGTACTTC.